The 32 T cell receptor beta chains listed next were all sequenced from one sample in a study of graft-versus-host responses after intestinal transplantation (dated by TCRdb to the early 2020s). No antigen has been identified for these receptors. Receptor libraries were prepared by the immunoSEQ multiplex PCR assay. TCRdb re-hosts the immuneACCESS table, in-frame sequences only. Its copies lack some clones; in the studies checked, an unresolved V gene accounts for under half of them, and the cause for the rest is not known. The sample includes about 93,000 clones, with about four fifths observed a single time. 0.83% of the sample is held by the ten biggest clonotypes. This specimen's time point label, interpreted: cells obtained before transplantation from donor or recipient. The sequencing here drew on unstimulated CD4+ T cells sorted from spleen or lymph node cells, taken before intestinal transplant. Receptor source: a human donor who received an intestinal transplant.

The chain is built from TRBV7-3 and TRBJ2-3; TRBD2 matches 8 bases. Germline CDR1 SGHTA, CDR2 FQGTGA. The CDR3 extends over 16 amino acids. Unmatched junction bases numbered 5, after V lost 2 bases and J lost 1 base. The CDR3 protein is CASSLGGTRGTDTQYF. For the CDR3, the DNA is TGTGCCAGCAGCTTAGGCGGGACTAGAGGCACAGATACGCAGTATTTT.

The chain recombines TRBV4-1 with TRBJ2-1; 7 nucleotides agree with TRBD2. The CDR3 is made up of 15 amino acids. Germline CDR1 and CDR2: MGHRA and YSYEKL. V was pared by 2 bases and J by 10 bases, with 11 bases of the junction left unmatched. CDR3 region: CASSQPREWGGEQFF. The CDR3 region has the DNA TGCGCCAGCAGCCAACCGCGGGAGTGGGGAGGAGAGCAGTTCTTC.

The CDR3 bases are TGTGCCAGCATTCGCATGGGGGACAGGGCCTCTGGGGCCAACGTCCTGACTTTC. The encoded protein is CASIRMGDRASGANVLTF. The chain uses TRBV2 and TRBJ2-6; the match to TRBD1 covers 9 bases. Germline CDR1 and CDR2: SNHLY and FYNNEI. Trimming cost V 7 bases and J 0 bases; bases outside gene matches: 10. The CDR3 runs to 18 residues.

This chain links TRBV7-9 with TRBJ2-5; the D gene is possibly TRBD2 (6 bases). This CDR3 has 15 amino acids. V was trimmed by 7 bases and J by 5 bases, leaving 20 bases between them. Germline V lookup: CDR1 SEHNR, CDR2 FQNEAQ (reference sequence). This CDR3 reads CASTYGAGKGETQYF. In DNA, the CDR3 is TGTGCCAGCACCTATGGGGCGGGGAAAGGGGAGACCCAGTACTTC.

This clone was counted between two and nine times. This sequence joins TRBV5-6 and TRBJ1-2; D gene unclear. The CDR3 sequence is 12 residues long. Trimming shortened V by 0 bases and J by 7 bases, and 7 bases separated the two germline ends. Germline V gene lookup returns CDR1 SGHDT and CDR2 YYEEEE. Here the CDR3 DNA reads TGTGCCAGCAGCTTGGATCAGGTTGGCTACACCTTC. This sequence encodes CASSLDQVGYTF.

The gene calls are TRBV5-1 and TRBJ2-3; 7 bases are shared with TRBD2. Germline CDR1 and CDR2: SGHRS and YFSETQ. The CDR3 contains 14 residues. V lost 7 bases and J lost 1; bases outside the gene matches: 6. CDR3 sequence: CASRLATGTDTQYF. As DNA, the CDR3 is TGCGCCAGCCGACTAGCCACCGGCACAGATACGCAGTATTTT.

V usage is TRBV4-2 and J usage is TRBJ2-5; perhaps TRBD1 as D (7 bases). Germline values: CDR1 LGHNA, CDR2 YNFKEQ. The CDR3 loop spans 14 amino acids. V shed 5 bases and J shed 5 bases, with 15 bases lying between them. The chain's CDR3 is CASSGGEQGETQYF. Written as DNA, the CDR3 is TGTGCCAGCAGCGGCGGGGAACAGGGGGAGACCCAGTACTTC.

The chain combines TRBV5-1 with TRBJ2-7, with 14 bases fitting TRBD2. The CDR3 covers 16 residues. Germline CDR1 is SGHRS and CDR2 is YFSETQ. The V and J ends lost 3 bases and 3 bases, in that order; junction bases with no gene match: 5. In DNA, the CDR3 is TGCGCCAGCAGCTCGGGGGGGACTAGCGGGAGCTACGAGCAGTACTTC. Its translation is CASSSGGTSGSYEQYF.

The rearrangement uses TRBV28 and TRBJ2-7; 11 bases align to TRBD1. Germline V gene sequence: CDR1 MDHEN, CDR2 SYDVKM. V lost 5 bases to trimming and J lost 6 bases; unmatched junction nucleotides: 12. The CDR3 totals 16 residues. DNA for the CDR3: TGTGCCAGCAGTCCACTTCCGGGACAGGGGGTGCCCGAGCAGTACTTC. This codes for CASSPLPGQGVPEQYF.

J is TRBJ2-1 and V is TRBV4-2, with 13 bases fitting TRBD2. This CDR3 has 15 amino acids. Trimming at V came to 1 base and at J to 7 bases, leaving 1 base not matched to a gene. Germline V gene sequence: CDR1 LGHNA, CDR2 YNFKEQ. The CDR3 sequence is CASSQATSGRNEQFF. CDR3 bases: TGTGCCAGCAGCCAAGCGACTAGCGGGAGGAATGAGCAGTTCTTC.

V and J are TRBV7-2 and TRBJ2-1; D might be TRBD2 (6 bases). Germline values: CDR1 SGHTA, CDR2 FQGNSA. Trimming shortened V by 6 bases and J by 7 bases, and 13 bases separated the two germline ends. There are 13 residues in the CDR3. Here the CDR3 DNA reads TGTGCCAGCAGTTTCGGGACTCTTAATGAGCAGTTCTTC. This gives the protein CASSFGTLNEQFF.

The chain uses TRBV15 and TRBJ1-1; 9 nucleotides align to TRBD1. This CDR3 comprises 15 residues. Germline V gene data show CDR1 as LNHNV and CDR2 as YYDKDF (reference sequence). The ends lost 0 bases at V and 13 bases at J; junction bases unmatched: 12. Written as DNA, the CDR3 is TGTGCCACCAGCAGAGATTGGGCGGGACAGGGTGGAGTTTTCTTT. It codes for CATSRDWAGQGGVFF. Variable domain in full (rest from reference TRBV15 and TRBJ1-1): DAMVIQNPRYQVTQFGKPVTLSCSQTLNHNVMYWYQQKSSQAPKLLFHYYDKDFNNEADTPDNFQSRRPNTSFCFLDIRSPGLGDTAMYLCATSRDWAGQGGVFFGQGTRLTVV.

The gene calls are TRBV5-1 and TRBJ2-3; 7 nucleotides align to TRBD1. Germline V gives CDR1 SGHRS, CDR2 YFSETQ. V lost 2 bases and J lost 0; bases outside the gene matches: 15. This CDR3 contains 19 residues. The CDR3 DNA follows: TGCGCCAGCAGCTTTGGCATTGCGGTGGAAGGGGGCAGCACAGATACGCAGTATTTT. Translation gives CASSFGIAVEGGSTDTQYF.

The chain carries TRBV28 and TRBJ2-7, with TRBD2 matching 10 bases. The germline CDR1 and CDR2 sequences are MDHEN and SYDVKM. There are 15 residues in the CDR3. V lost 4 bases to trimming and J lost 2 bases; unmatched junction nucleotides: 5. The CDR3 region is CASSSLAGVPYEQYF. The CDR3 bases are TGTGCCAGCAGTTCGCTAGCGGGGGTCCCCTACGAGCAGTACTTC.

This chain uses TRBV27 with TRBJ2-5; tentatively, D is TRBD2 (5 bases). Germline loops: CDR1 MNHEY, CDR2 SMNVEV (reference sequence). Trimming shortened V by 6 bases and J by 2 bases, and 16 bases separated the two germline ends. This CDR3 is 15 amino acids long. Here the CDR3 reads CASRSPRTGQETQYF. The CDR3 DNA follows: TGTGCCAGCAGGTCACCACGGACTGGGCAAGAGACCCAGTACTTC.

The V gene is TRBV7-9, the J gene TRBJ1-1; possible D gene TRBD1, 5 bases. V shed 2 bases and J shed 12 bases, with 13 bases lying between them. The CDR3 length is 12 residues. The V gene's germline CDR1 is SEHNR and CDR2 FQNEAQ (reference sequence). CDR3 nucleotide sequence: TGTGCCAGCAGCTTATATCAGGGAGGGACTTTCTTT. This translates into CASSLYQGGTFF.

This clone was detected only a few times. The chain employs TRBV18 and TRBJ2-7, with TRBD1 matching over 7 bases. The CDR3 contains 13 residues. Germline V gene sequence: CDR1 KGHSH, CDR2 LQKENI. The trim removed 6 bases at V and 3 bases at J, leaving 5 bases unmatched. This chain's CDR3 is CASSRDRDYEQYF. CDR3 DNA sequence: TGTGCCAGCTCTCGTGACAGGGACTACGAGCAGTACTTC. The full variable domain, its missing parts supplied by reference TRBV18 and TRBJ2-7, is NAGVMQNPRHLVRRRGQEARLRCSPMKGHSHVYWYRQLPEEGLKFMVYLQKENIIDESGMPKERFSAEFPKEGPSILRIQQVVRGDSAAYFCASSRDRDYEQYFGPGTRLTVT.

The V call is TRBV28, the J call TRBJ1-4; TRBD1 matches at 9 bases. After removal of 5 bases from V and 6 bases from J, the junction contained 7 bases not matched to a gene. Germline V gene sequence: CDR1 MDHEN, CDR2 SYDVKM. There are 15 residues in the CDR3. CDR3 in DNA: TGTGCCAGCAGTCCCACAGGGGGCGGCGATGAAAAACTGTTTTTT. Translation gives CASSPTGGGDEKLFF.

This clone was seen a handful of times. The chain is built from TRBV5-5 and TRBJ2-3; D is uncertain. V was trimmed by 4 bases and J by 0 bases, leaving 3 bases between them. The germline V gene has CDR1 SGHKS and CDR2 YYEKEE (reference sequence). The CDR3 extends over 12 amino acids. The CDR3 sequence is CASSLSTDTQYF. The CDR3 bases are TGTGCCAGCAGCCTTAGCACAGATACGCAGTATTTT.

CDR3 coding DNA: TGTGCCAGCAGCTGGGACAGGGAGGTCGGCGAAAACATTCAGTACTTC. The encoded protein is CASSWDREVGENIQYF. The gene calls are TRBV11-1 and TRBJ2-4, with 9 nucleotides matching TRBD1. With V trimmed by 4 bases and J by 5 bases, 9 bases remained unmatched. The CDR3 loop spans 16 amino acids. Germline V gene lookup returns CDR1 SGHAT and CDR2 FQDESV (reference sequence).

This chain joins TRBV28 and TRBJ1-1, with TRBD1 matching over 8 bases. Trimming removed 8 bases from V and 10 bases from J; junction bases left unmatched: 6. CDR1 and CDR2 (germline): MDHEN, SYDVKM. The CDR3 runs 11 residues. The CDR3 protein is CASGQGLGAFF. As DNA, the CDR3 is TGTGCCAGCGGACAGGGTTTGGGAGCTTTCTTT.

The chain has TRBV6-5 and TRBJ2-5; TRBD1 matches 7 bases. The CDR3 runs 14 residues. Germline values: CDR1 MNHEY, CDR2 SVGAGI. The junction had 1 base not matched to a gene; V was cut back by 0 bases and J by 3 bases. Here the CDR3 reads CASSYSDREETQYF. The CDR3 nucleotides are TGTGCCAGCAGTTACTCAGACAGGGAAGAGACCCAGTACTTC.

The chain links TRBV6-5 to TRBJ2-5; D may be TRBD2 (6 bases). Per the germline V gene, CDR1 is MNHEY and CDR2 is SVGAGI. This CDR3 has 14 residues. V was pared by 6 bases and J by 0 bases, with 11 bases between. The CDR3 region has the DNA TGTGCCAGCAGGAAAACGGGGGACCAAGAGACCCAGTACTTC. Protein: CASRKTGDQETQYF.

This sequence joins TRBV5-6 and TRBJ2-7; a weak D match, TRBD2 (6 bases). V was trimmed by 4 bases and J by 6 bases, leaving 14 bases between them. The CDR3 has 13 residues. The germline gives CDR1 SGHDT, CDR2 YYEEEE. CDR3 bases: TGTGCCAGCAGCGCCGGGACGGGAGTCGAGCAGTACTTC. Translated: CASSAGTGVEQYF.

This sequence joins TRBV28 and TRBJ2-3, with TRBD2 matching over 7 bases. Per the germline V gene, CDR1 is MDHEN and CDR2 is SYDVKM. Trimming at V came to 5 bases and at J to 4 bases, leaving 9 bases not matched to a gene. The length of the CDR3 is 15 residues. Here the CDR3 reads CASSGAGVGPDTQYF. In DNA form, the CDR3 reads TGTGCCAGCAGTGGTGCGGGGGTTGGGCCAGATACGCAGTATTTT.

The chain couples TRBV4-2 to TRBJ2-3; 13 bases align to TRBD2. Germline V gene sequence: CDR1 LGHNA, CDR2 YNFKEQ. V shed 6 bases, J shed 4 bases, and the junction held 7 bases outside the gene matches. The CDR3 length is 16 residues. The CDR3 region has the DNA TGTGCCAGCAGTCGGGGACTAGCGGGACGGGCAGATACGCAGTATTTT. The encoded protein is CASSRGLAGRADTQYF.

The chain employs TRBV6-5 and TRBJ1-2, with D perhaps matching TRBD1 (6 bases). The CDR3 has 14 residues. Germline V gene lookup returns CDR1 MNHEY and CDR2 SVGAGI. Trimming took off 2 bases at V and 7 bases at J, with 14 bases between the two ends. DNA of the CDR3: TGTGCCAGCAGTTACGGGGGCGGCGGTTTTGGCTACACCTTC. This sequence encodes CASSYGGGGFGYTF.

V is TRBV11-2 and J is TRBJ1-5; no firm D call. CDR3 length: 19 amino acids. The germline V gene has CDR1 SGHAT and CDR2 FQNNGV. V shed 5 bases and J shed 3 bases, with 26 bases lying between them. CDR3 loop: CASSPHPGQVDTPNQPQHF. DNA of the CDR3: TGTGCCAGCAGCCCCCATCCGGGTCAAGTCGATACTCCCAATCAGCCCCAGCATTTT. Full variable domain (missing parts from reference TRBV11-2 and TRBJ1-5): EAGVAQSPRYKIIEKRQSVAFWCNPISGHATLYWYQQILGQGPKLLIQFQNNGVVDDSQLPKDRFSAERLKGVDSTLKIQPAKLEDSAVYLCASSPHPGQVDTPNQPQHFGDGTRLSIL.

This sequence joins TRBV18 and TRBJ2-7, with TRBD1 identical over 7 bases. With V trimmed by 2 bases and J by 3 bases, 7 bases remained unmatched. Germline CDR1 and CDR2: KGHSH and LQKENI. This CDR3 comprises 15 residues. This CDR3 is CASSPVTGSDYEQYF. The DNA for the CDR3 is TGTGCCAGCTCACCAGTGACAGGGTCGGACTACGAGCAGTACTTC.

This clone was observed once. The chain carries TRBV2 and TRBJ2-6; TRBD1 might be the D (6 bases). The germline CDR1 and CDR2 sequences are SNHLY and FYNNEI. Trimming stripped 4 bases from V and 4 bases from J, with 11 bases between. The CDR3 sequence is 15 residues long. CDR3 nucleotides: TGTGCCAGCAGTGGACAGGAAGGAGGGGCCAACGTCCTGACTTTC. Residues: CASSGQEGGANVLTF.

Remarks on this clone: Other nucleotide sequences from this sample produce the same CDR3. V usage is TRBV5-1 and J usage is TRBJ2-5, with D possibly matching TRBD2 (6 bases). Germline CDR1 reads SGHRS; CDR2 reads YFSETQ. With 2 bases removed from V and 2 bases from J, the gap between germline ends came to 10 bases. The CDR3 spans 14 residues. CDR3 sequence (DNA): TGCGCCAGCAGCTTCGGGGGACTTCAAGAGACCCAGTACTTC. This gives the protein CASSFGGLQETQYF.

This clone was detected a few times. The V gene is TRBV2, the J gene TRBJ2-7; 9 bases fit TRBD2. Germline CDR1 reads SNHLY; CDR2 reads FYNNEI. The CDR3 sequence is 14 residues long. J gave up 1 base and V 5 bases, and 3 bases lay outside the gene matches. DNA for the CDR3: TGTGCCAGCAGTAGACTAGCGGAGTCCTACGAGCAGTACTTC. Protein product: CASSRLAESYEQYF. The whole variable domain, filled in from reference TRBV2 and TRBJ2-7, reads EPEVTQTPSHQVTQMGQEVILRCVPISNHLYFYWYRQILGQKVEFLVSFYNNEISEKSEIFDDQFSVERPDGSNFTLKIRSTKLEDSAMYFCASSRLAESYEQYFGPGTRLTVT.